The rows below give T cell receptor beta chains drawn from one sample of a study of blood T cell repertoires in COVID-19. Profiling relied on immunoSEQ multiplex PCR, and the TCRdb table lists in-frame clones only, not all of them. The table lists some 250,000 clones, about 88% of them singletons, with almost 2% in the top ten. Sequenced input: peripheral blood. These receptors all stem from a man under 40 with active or convalescent COVID-19. Each CDR3 is given with its conserved first and last residue. The D gene is left open where the match is weak. Some rows mark clone size as missing; the rest say once, few, many or name a class of expanded clone.

j_gene | abundance | len | v_gene | d_gene | CDR3aa | CDR3nt
TRBJ2-5 | . | 12 | TRBV30 | . | CAWSAGQETQYF | TGTGCCTGGTCGGCGGGGCAGGAGACCCAGTACTTC
TRBJ1-2 | few | 12 | TRBV15 | TRBD1 | CATGDRGYGYTF | TGTGCCACAGGGGACAGGGGCTATGGCTACACCTTC
TRBJ2-7 | . | 19 | TRBV23-1 | TRBD2 | CASSPPGGAGVMGSYEQYF | TGCGCCAGCAGTCCCCCCGGGGGGGCCGGGGTCATGGGATCCTACGAGCAGTACTTC
TRBJ2-2 | once | 12 | TRBV7-9 | . | CASATNTGELFF | TGTGCCAGCGCAACTAACACCGGGGAGCTGTTTTTT
TRBJ1-2 | . | 15 | TRBV11-2 | . | CASSLGWTDPYGYTF | TGTGCCAGCAGCTTAGGATGGACAGACCCTTATGGCTACACCTTC
TRBJ2-7 | . | 12 | TRBV4-1 | . | CASSPQGNEQYF | TGCGCCAGCAGCCCACAGGGCAACGAGCAGTACTTC
TRBJ1-2 | . | 13 | TRBV4-2 | . | CASSQDRAGGYTF | TGTGCCAGCAGCCAAGATCGCGCGGGAGGCTACACCTTC
TRBJ2-1 | . | 14 | TRBV28 | . | CASSTNRVYNEQFF | TGTGCCAGCAGTACAAATCGGGTGTACAATGAGCAGTTCTTC
TRBJ1-5 | . | 17 | TRBV6-1 | . | CASSVPLRISTLQSQHF | TGTGCCAGCAGTGTACCACTACGGATTTCCACCCTCCAGTCCCAGCATTTT
TRBJ2-7 | . | 16 | TRBV11-2 | TRBD2 | CASTLGGSGGTYEQYF | TGTGCCAGCACTCTAGGTGGTAGCGGGGGAACCTACGAGCAGTACTTC
TRBJ1-1 | . | 15 | TRBV5-8 | . | CASSLVWGLDTEAFF | TGTGCCAGCAGCTTGGTTTGGGGGCTAGACACTGAAGCTTTCTTT
TRBJ2-1 | . | 15 | TRBV6-4 | TRBD2 | CASSDGLAGGNEQFF | TGTGCCAGCAGTGACGGACTAGCGGGGGGGAATGAGCAGTTCTTC
TRBJ2-3 | once | 13 | TRBV10-3 | . | CAISLKETDTQYF | TGTGCCATCAGCCTTAAGGAGACAGATACGCAGTATTTT
TRBJ2-2 | . | 14 | TRBV19 | . | CASSISPGLGELFF | TGTGCCAGTAGTATAAGCCCAGGGCTCGGGGAGCTGTTTTTT
TRBJ2-3 | . | 16 | TRBV5-1 | TRBD2 | CASSFDQRGTTDTQYF | TGCGCCAGCAGCTTCGATCAGCGGGGGACCACAGATACGCAGTATTTT
TRBJ2-3 | . | 16 | TRBV11-2 | TRBD1 | CASSWETGGRPDTQYF | TGTGCCAGCAGCTGGGAAACAGGGGGCCGCCCAGATACGCAGTATTTT
TRBJ2-7 | . | 13 | TRBV29-1 | TRBD1 | CSVDAGQGMGAYF | TGCAGCGTTGACGCTGGACAGGGAATGGGGGCTTACTTC
TRBJ1-5 | . | 13 | TRBV19 | TRBD1 | CASSMDRNQPQHF | TGTGCCAGTAGTATGGACAGGAATCAGCCCCAGCATTTT
TRBJ2-2 | . | 18 | TRBV4-2 | TRBD1 | CASSQDWGQGTIRGELFF | TGTGCCAGCAGCCAAGATTGGGGACAGGGGACAATCCGGGGGGAGCTGTTTTTT
TRBJ1-1 | . | 15 | TRBV5-5 | . | CASSLEWDMNTEAFF | TGTGCCAGCAGCTTGGAATGGGACATGAACACTGAAGCTTTCTTT
TRBJ1-1 | few | 18 | TRBV27 | . | CASTLSGGPRFRNTEAFF | TGTGCCAGTACCCTTTCGGGGGGGCCAAGGTTTAGGAACACTGAAGCTTTCTTT
TRBJ2-1 | . | 15 | TRBV11-3 | TRBD2 | CASSFRGGTYNEQFF | TGTGCCAGCAGCTTTCGGGGGGGCACCTACAATGAGCAGTTCTTC
TRBJ2-5 | . | 15 | TRBV25-1 | . | CASSPREWYQETQYF | TGTGCCAGCAGTCCGAGGGAATGGTACCAAGAGACCCAGTACTTC
TRBJ2-5 | . | 18 | TRBV6-1 | TRBD2 | CASRERTSGGRQRETQYF | TGTGCCAGCAGGGAAAGGACTAGCGGGGGCCGTCAGCGAGAGACCCAGTACTTC
TRBJ1-1 | . | 16 | TRBV5-1 | TRBD1 | CASSLTAKGGATEAFF | TGCGCCAGCAGCCTGACAGCCAAAGGGGGCGCGACTGAAGCTTTCTTT
TRBJ1-4 | . | 13 | TRBV19 | . | CASSMGSNEKLFF | TGTGCCAGTAGTATGGGGAGTAATGAAAAACTGTTTTTT
TRBJ1-6 | . | 17 | TRBV3-1/TRBV3-2 | TRBD1 | CASSQGYRQGANSPLHF | TGTGCCAGCAGCCAAGGGTACCGACAGGGGGCTAATTCACCCCTCCACTTT
TRBJ2-3 | . | 16 | TRBV6-6 | TRBD2 | CASSSQAGAPGNTQYF | TGTGCCAGCAGCTCCCAAGCGGGGGCGCCCGGGAATACGCAGTATTTT
TRBJ1-5 | few | 15 | TRBV12-5 | TRBD1 | CASGLRQGGNQPQHF | TGTGCTAGTGGTTTGAGACAGGGGGGGAATCAGCCCCAGCATTTT
TRBJ2-3 | . | 14 | TRBV4-3 | . | CASSWERGTDTQYF | TGCGCCAGCAGCTGGGAGAGGGGGACAGATACGCAGTATTTT
TRBJ1-4 | . | 15 | TRBV19 | . | CASSNTGTTKGKLFF | TGTGCCAGTAGTAATACCGGGACTACTAAGGGAAAACTGTTTTTT
TRBJ2-7 | . | 15 | TRBV7-9 | TRBD2 | CASSSSSGLTYEQYF | TGTGCCAGCAGCTCGTCTAGCGGGTTAACCTACGAGCAGTACTTC
TRBJ2-2 | . | 16 | TRBV13 | TRBD2 | CASSLGLAEHTGELFF | TGTGCCAGCAGCTTGGGACTAGCTGAACACACCGGGGAGCTGTTTTTT
TRBJ2-7 | . | 20 | TRBV6-1 | TRBD2 | CASSVTPGLAGRGSPDEQYF | TGTGCCAGCAGTGTTACACCGGGACTAGCGGGCCGAGGGTCGCCTGACGAGCAGTACTTC
TRBJ2-2 | . | 15 | TRBV6-2/TRBV6-3 | . | CASSLARTNTGELFF | TGTGCCAGCAGTCTGGCGAGGACGAACACCGGGGAGCTGTTTTTT
TRBJ1-2 | . | 16 | TRBV4-1 | TRBD1 | CASSVTRDRGTRGYTF | TGCGCCAGCAGCGTAACCCGGGACAGAGGGACTAGAGGCTACACCTTC
TRBJ1-1 | . | 11 | TRBV6-6 | . | CASREPPKAFF | TGTGCCAGCAGAGAGCCCCCAAAAGCTTTCTTT
TRBJ2-7 | . | 14 | TRBV9 | . | CASSPRQNPYEQYF | TGTGCCAGCAGCCCCCGACAGAACCCCTACGAGCAGTACTTC
TRBJ2-2 | few | 14 | TRBV19 | TRBD1 | CASRLGQGRGELFF | TGTGCCAGCCGCTTGGGACAGGGCCGCGGGGAGCTGTTTTTT
TRBJ2-3 | . | 16 | TRBV15 | . | CATSRSPSVGTDTQYF | TGTGCCACCAGCCGCAGCCCTAGCGTAGGCACAGATACGCAGTATTTT
TRBJ2-1 | . | 13 | TRBV6-6 | . | CASRTSDRRLKFF | TGTGCCAGCAGGACCAGCGACAGACGTTTAAAGTTCTTC
TRBJ1-6 | . | 16 | TRBV11-2 | . | CASSLRDSFPNSPLHF | TGTGCCAGCAGCTTACGCGACAGCTTCCCGAATTCACCCCTCCACTTT
TRBJ2-3 | . | 13 | TRBV29-1 | . | CSVEVRGTDTQYF | TGCAGCGTTGAAGTACGGGGGACAGATACGCAGTATTTT
TRBJ2-1 | . | 16 | TRBV5-1 | . | CASSYSGGQGKNEQFF | TGCGCCAGCAGCTACAGCGGGGGACAGGGTAAAAATGAGCAGTTCTTC
TRBJ1-1 | . | 15 | TRBV4-1 | . | CASSQPGSLYTEAFF | TGCGCCAGCAGCCAACCCGGGAGCCTCTACACTGAAGCTTTCTTT
TRBJ1-5 | . | 15 | TRBV27 | . | CASSLFLGGNQPQHF | TGTGCCAGCAGTTTATTTCTCGGGGGCAATCAGCCCCAGCATTTT
TRBJ1-2 | . | 13 | TRBV5-1 | . | CASSLRSGSGYTF | TGCGCCAGCAGCTTGAGGTCGGGGAGCGGCTACACCTTC
TRBJ2-7 | . | 13 | TRBV27 | . | CASMRTAAYEQYF | TGTGCCAGCATGAGGACAGCAGCCTACGAGCAGTACTTC
TRBJ1-3 | . | 17 | TRBV4-2 | TRBD1 | CASSASRQGVTGNTIYF | TGTGCCAGCAGCGCCAGCCGACAGGGGGTCACTGGAAACACCATATATTTT
TRBJ2-2 | . | 16 | TRBV18 | . | CASSLVLLKNTGELFF | TGTGCCAGCTCACTAGTACTCCTAAAGAACACCGGGGAGCTGTTTTTT
TRBJ2-2 | . | 14 | TRBV27 | . | CASCHGGYTGELFF | TGTGCCAGCTGTCACGGGGGTTACACCGGGGAGCTGTTTTTT
TRBJ1-2 | . | 14 | TRBV7-9 | . | CASSLEVAVYGYTF | TGTGCCAGCAGCTTAGAAGTGGCAGTCTATGGCTACACCTTC
TRBJ1-1 | . | 12 | TRBV6-5 | TRBD1 | CAATGGNTEAFF | TGTGCCGCGACAGGGGGCAACACTGAAGCTTTCTTT